One sample yielded the 17 T cell receptor beta chains listed below, sequenced in a study of OX40 agonist ivuxolimab in advanced cancers. Using immunoSEQ multiplex PCR, the repertoire was profiled, and TCRdb retains in-frame clones only, with some absent. The data hold roughly 90,000 clones, with around 88% observed a single time. The specimen comprised CD4+ or CD8+ T cells sorted from blood, sampled in a trial of the OX40 agonist ivuxolimab. These receptors all come from an adult with an advanced solid tumor such as melanoma, head and neck, liver or kidney cancer.

This clone occurred once. V usage is TRBV11-2 and J usage is TRBJ2-1; 12 bases are a match to TRBD2. J gave up 9 bases and V 5 bases, and 8 bases lay outside the gene matches. The CDR3 is 15 amino acids. Germline V lookup: CDR1 SGHAT, CDR2 FQNNGV. The CDR3 loop is CASSAGLAGIVEQFF. In nucleotides, the CDR3 is TGTGCCAGCAGCGCCGGACTAGCGGGGATTGTTGAGCAGTTCTTC.

The chain employs TRBV28 and TRBJ2-7; D is uncertain. CDR1 and CDR2 (germline): MDHEN, SYDVKM. The CDR3 loop spans 12 amino acids. The ends were cut back, 11 bases at V and 4 bases at J, with 15 bases in the middle. The CDR3 DNA reads TGTGCCTCCACCGGTTCTATTTACGAGCAGTACTTC. It translates to CASTGSIYEQYF.

The chain's CDR3 is CASSLELQETQYF. CDR3 DNA: TGTGCCAGCAGCTTAGAACTTCAAGAGACCCAGTACTTC. J is TRBJ2-5 and V is TRBV11-2; D unresolved. The CDR3 runs to 13 residues. V lost 0 bases, J lost 2 bases, and 4 bases lay in between. CDR1 and CDR2 (germline): SGHAT, FQNNGV.

This chain uses TRBV5-1 with TRBJ2-5; 14 nucleotides align to TRBD2. CDR3 length: 16 amino acids. Trimming took 2 bases from V and 5 from J; bases not matched to a gene: 5. Germline CDR1 is SGHRS and CDR2 is YFSETQ. CDR3 sequence reads: CASSFRLAGGPETQYF. Here the CDR3 DNA reads TGCGCCAGCAGCTTTCGACTAGCGGGGGGGCCGGAGACCCAGTACTTC.

The V gene is TRBV9, the J gene TRBJ2-3; maybe TRBD1 (7 bases). This CDR3 has 16 residues. Germline-derived CDR1 and CDR2 are SGDLS and YYNGEE. Trimming stripped 3 bases from V and 0 bases from J, with 14 bases between. The CDR3 spells CASSARQGLSTDTQYF. The CDR3 DNA is TGTGCCAGCAGCGCCAGACAGGGACTGAGCACAGATACGCAGTATTTT.

For this clone: The sample holds other DNA sequences that translate to the same CDR3. The J gene is TRBJ2-7, the V gene TRBV28; D remains ambiguous. Germline V gene sequence: CDR1 MDHEN, CDR2 SYDVKM. This CDR3 has 12 residues. The V end was cut by 2 bases, the J end by 4 bases, with 6 bases between. In DNA, the CDR3 is TGTGCCAGCAGTTTACCAGGTTACGAGCAGTACTTC. Its translation: CASSLPGYEQYF.

The CDR3 spells CASSLGLTLGRRQETQYF. The DNA of the CDR3 is TGTGCCAGCAGCTTAGGCCTAACTTTGGGGCGACGCCAAGAGACCCAGTACTTC. The V gene is TRBV13, the J gene TRBJ2-5, with D tentatively TRBD1 (5 bases). There are 18 residues in the CDR3. Germline CDR1 is PRHDT and CDR2 is FYEKMQ (reference sequence). Trimming stripped 0 bases from V and 1 base from J, with 18 bases between. The full variable domain, rest sourced from reference TRBV13 and TRBJ2-5, is AAGVIQSPRHLIKEKRETATLKCYPIPRHDTVYWYQQGPGQDPQFLISFYEKMQSDKGSIPDRFSAQQFSDYHSELNMSSLELGDSALYFCASSLGLTLGRRQETQYFGPGTRLLVL.

The gene calls are TRBV7-2 and TRBJ2-7, with D perhaps TRBD1 or TRBD2 (6 bases each). The CDR3 has 14 amino acids. Germline CDR1 SGHTA, CDR2 FQGNSA. Trimming removed 8 bases from V and 0 bases from J, with 14 bases in between. The CDR3 region is CASAQGGSSYEQYF. CDR3 nucleotide sequence: TGTGCCAGCGCACAAGGGGGGAGCTCCTACGAGCAGTACTTC.

This sequence joins TRBV9 and TRBJ1-2; D not certain. The CDR3 totals 15 residues. Germline CDR1 SGDLS, CDR2 YYNGEE. V lost 4 bases and J lost 5, with 18 bases in between. The CDR3: CASSPDWRVGYGYTF. Written as DNA, the CDR3 is TGTGCCAGCAGCCCCGATTGGAGGGTGGGATATGGCTACACCTTC.

In its sample, this clone was seen once. The V and J genes are TRBV5-1 and TRBJ2-1; D remains unclear. This CDR3 is built from 12 residues. Trimming cost V 4 bases and J 3 bases, with 5 bases left between them. The germline CDR1 and CDR2 sequences are SGHRS and YFSETQ. DNA for the CDR3: TGCGCCAGCAGCGTAGGCTACAATGAGCAGTTCTTC. It specifies CASSVGYNEQFF.

This clone showed up just a few times. The chain couples TRBV6-5 to TRBJ1-3; no clear D gene. V was shortened by 0 bases and J by 0 bases, with 6 bases between the two germline ends. The CDR3 is 15 amino acids. The germline CDR1 and CDR2 sequences are MNHEY and SVGAGI. In DNA, the CDR3 is TGTGCCAGCAGTTACTCGATGTACTCTGGAAACACCATATATTTT. This gives the protein CASSYSMYSGNTIYF.

This clone was counted only a few times. The junction departs from germline at one end; a sequencing error may be responsible. V gene TRBV19 combines with J gene TRBJ1-6; 8 nucleotides match TRBD1. Germline V gene sequence: CDR1 LNHDA, CDR2 SQIVND (reference sequence). CDR3 length: 16 amino acids. CDR3 DNA: TGTGCCAGTAGTCCGGACCGGGACAGGAGAAATTCGCCCCTCCACTTT. It yields the protein CASSPDRDRRNSPLHF. The full variable domain, its missing parts supplied by reference TRBV19 and TRBJ1-6, is DGGITQSPKYLFRKEGQNVTLSCEQNLNHDAMYWYRQDPGQGLRLIYYSQIVNDFQKGDIAEGYSVSREKKESFPLTVTSAQKNPTAFYLCASSPDRDRRNSPLHFGNGTRLTVT.

This clone was observed once. This sequence joins TRBV5-4 and TRBJ2-2, with D tentatively TRBD1 or TRBD2 (5 bases each). Deletions cut 5 bases from V and 6 bases from J, with 14 bases between. This CDR3 has 14 residues. Germline CDR1 and CDR2: SGHNT and YYREEE (reference sequence). The CDR3 nucleotides read TGTGCCAGCAGTTCAAACGGGGACGCCGGGGAGCTGTTTTTT. Encoded protein: CASSSNGDAGELFF. The variable domain in full, with the rest retrieved from reference TRBV5-4 and TRBJ2-2, is ETGVTQSPTHLIKTRGQQVTLRCSSQSGHNTVSWYQQALGQGPQFIFQYYREEENGRGNFPPRFSGLQFPNYSSELNVNALELDDSALYLCASSSNGDAGELFFGEGSRLTVL.

The rearrangement joins TRBV6-6 to TRBJ1-2; D not resolved. The CDR3 has 13 amino acids. Trimming cost V 7 bases and J 8 bases, with 17 bases left between them. Germline-derived CDR1 and CDR2 are MNHNY and SVGAGI (reference sequence). The CDR3 DNA is TGTGCCAGCACCCCATCCGGTGCGGAGGGCTACACCTTC. It specifies CASTPSGAEGYTF.

The chain combines TRBV10-3 with TRBJ1-6; the match to TRBD1 covers 7 bases. The ends lost 5 bases at V and 8 bases at J; junction bases unmatched: 9. Germline CDR1 reads ENHRY; CDR2 reads SYGVKD. The CDR3 runs to 15 residues. Here the CDR3 reads CAISPGQTSDSPLHF. The CDR3 region has the DNA TGTGCCATCAGTCCGGGACAGACTAGTGATTCACCCCTCCACTTT.

This chain links TRBV6-6 with TRBJ2-7, with 8 bases lining up with TRBD2. Trimming removed 8 bases from V and 1 base from J; junction bases left unmatched: 13. Germline values: CDR1 MNHNY, CDR2 SVGAGI (reference sequence). The CDR3 contains 16 residues. In DNA form, the CDR3 reads TGTGCCAGCTCCTTCCTTGGCGCGGGGGGATCCTACGAGCAGTACTTC. It encodes CASSFLGAGGSYEQYF.

The V call is TRBV7-3, the J call TRBJ1-2; D is perhaps TRBD1 (5 bases). The CDR3 length is 15 residues. V dropped 1 base and J dropped 4 bases, with 13 bases sitting between them. Germline lookup yields CDR1 SGHTA and CDR2 FQGTGA. The CDR3 is CASSLNPQGGYGYTF. The CDR3 bases are TGTGCCAGCAGCTTAAATCCCCAGGGAGGCTATGGCTACACCTTC.